Reported below is one T cell receptor (beta chain). Its antigen remains unknown. Every sequencing run generated over 160 million TCR-beta sequences from 15-18 subjects. TCRdb redid the calling of the 5' RACE reads with MiXCR, one entry per CDR3 protein. This repertoire shows around 80,000 distinct CDR3 sequences, under 13% found once; its top ten account for about 1.8%. A blood bank in Maryland, USA, provided the volunteers who served as healthy controls. PBMCs numbering 2 million and stored at -80 C yielded the unsorted libraries. The data belong to a study of neurological immune-mediated disorders. CDR3 size: 14 residues. The germline CDR1 and CDR2 sequences are MNHNY and SVGAGI (reference sequence). Trimming at V came to 5 bases and at J to 4 bases, leaving 4 bases not matched to a gene. Study outcomes and limitations: Multiple sclerosis patients had less TCR clonal expansion than even healthy controls, unlike HTLV-1-associated myelopathy.

The genes are TRBV6-6 and TRBJ1-2, with TRBD1 matching 10 bases. This sequence was found in a man aged 35-49 years in good health. Sample: PBMCs. The CDR3 reads CASSQGQGIYGYTF. The CDR3 DNA is TGTGCCAGCAGTCAGGGACAGGGGATCTATGGCTACACCTTC.